The clone carrying this T cell receptor beta chain was found once. This sample stems from a study of control samples from healthy donors and cancer patients. Sequenced by immunoSEQ multiplex PCR; TCRdb stores in-frame clones only, minus some. Of some 130,000 clones in the sample, around 88% were seen once. Per the germline V gene, CDR1 is SNHLY and CDR2 is FYNNEI. This CDR3 contains 13 residues. Trimming took off 3 bases at V and 7 bases at J, with 10 bases between the two ends. Sequenced input: blood. The rearrangement uses TRBV2 and TRBJ1-5; D not certain. The source of this sequence is a man in his forties in good health. CDR3 sequence reads: CASSDHSGQPQHF. In DNA form, the CDR3 reads TGTGCCAGCAGTGACCACAGTGGGCAGCCCCAGCATTTT.